Following are 25 T cell receptor beta chains from one sample sequenced in a study of blood T cell repertoires in COVID-19. Repertoires were generated with immunoSEQ multiplex PCR, while TCRdb's copy carries only in-frame clones and drops some. The sample has 120,000 to 150,000 clones; roughly 84% are singletons. Sequenced material: peripheral blood. These receptors were collected from a human donor in a cohort sampled during active COVID-19.

This clone was counted at least ten times. This sequence joins TRBV5-1 and TRBJ2-7; weak D call: TRBD1 (6 bases). CDR3 length equals 13 residues. Deletions cut 3 bases from V and 0 bases from J, with 7 bases between. Germline lookup yields CDR1 SGHRS and CDR2 YFSETQ. In DNA form, the CDR3 reads TGCGCCAGCAGCTGGACAGTCTCCTACGAGCAGTACTTC. Encoded protein: CASSWTVSYEQYF.

The V call is TRBV3-1 (or the pseudogene TRBV3-2), the J call TRBJ2-2; D ambiguous. V dropped 4 bases and J dropped 14 bases, with 14 bases sitting between them. The CDR3 runs to 12 residues. Germline V gene lookup returns CDR1 LGHDT and CDR2 YNNKEL (reference sequence). The CDR3 spells CASSRPTRPLFF. The CDR3 nucleotides read TGTGCCAGCAGCCGCCCGACTCGTCCCCTGTTTTTT.

The V and J genes are TRBV14 and TRBJ1-4, with no clear D. Germline CDR1 SGHDN, CDR2 FVKESK. V was pared by 4 bases and J by 5 bases, with 14 bases between. There are 15 residues in the CDR3. CDR3: CASSLGRVPNEKLFF. The CDR3 DNA sequence: TGTGCCAGCAGCCTCGGGAGAGTGCCAAATGAAAAACTGTTTTTT. The full variable domain, with the rest looked up from reference TRBV14 and TRBJ1-4, is EAGVTQFPSHSVIEKGQTVTLRCDPISGHDNLYWYRRVMGKEIKFLLHFVKESKQDESGMPNNRFLAERTGGTYSTLKVQPAELEDSGVYFCASSLGRVPNEKLFFGSGTQLSVL.

J is TRBJ2-6 and V is TRBV5-8; possible D gene TRBD2, 6 bases. CDR3 length: 17 residues. V lost 2 bases, J lost 1 base, and 13 bases lay in between. CDR1 is SGHTS and CDR2 is YDEGEE in the germline V gene. The CDR3 loop is CASSLPLGGSGANVLTF. CDR3 DNA sequence: TGTGCCAGCAGCTTACCCCTTGGGGGGTCTGGGGCCAACGTCCTGACTTTC.

The chain uses TRBV2 and TRBJ2-7, with 12 bases identical to TRBD2. This CDR3 has 15 amino acids. The V gene end was trimmed by 3 bases and the J gene end by 3 bases; junction bases not matched to a gene: 3. From germline, CDR1 is SNHLY and CDR2 FYNNEI. CDR3 sequence (DNA): TGTGCCAGCAGTGATCCTAGCGGGGGGGACTACGAGCAGTACTTC. It yields the protein CASSDPSGGDYEQYF.

This chain links TRBV19 with TRBJ2-2; 7 bases agree with TRBD2. CDR3 length: 15 residues. Germline values: CDR1 LNHDA, CDR2 SQIVND (reference sequence). Trimming removed 6 bases from V and 6 bases from J; junction bases left unmatched: 10. CDR3: CASRVGGGSAGELFF. CDR3 in DNA: TGTGCCAGTAGGGTGGGCGGGGGATCGGCCGGGGAGCTGTTTTTT.

This clone appeared a few times. The CDR3 reads CASSMGQGFYSPLHF. The DNA of the CDR3 is TGTGCCAGTAGTATGGGACAGGGCTTTTACTCACCCCTCCACTTT. The chain joins TRBV19 to TRBJ1-6, with 9 bases identical to TRBD1. J lost 10 bases, V lost 3 bases, and 7 bases had no gene match. Germline lookup yields CDR1 LNHDA and CDR2 SQIVND (reference sequence). The CDR3 totals 15 residues.

CDR3 region: CASSVFSYNEQFF. The CDR3 DNA follows: TGTGCCAGCTCCGTGTTTTCCTACAATGAGCAGTTCTTC. V usage is TRBV6-6 and J usage is TRBJ2-1, with D hard to call. The germline V gene encodes CDR1 MNHNY and CDR2 SVGAGI (reference sequence). V was cut by 8 bases and J by 1 base, with 9 bases left in between. The CDR3 loop spans 13 amino acids.

V and J are TRBV19 and TRBJ1-2; no definite D call. CDR1 and CDR2 (germline): LNHDA, SQIVND (reference sequence). V was shortened by 0 bases and J by 8 bases, with 4 bases between the two germline ends. This CDR3 contains 11 residues. CDR3 protein: CASSIEAGYTF. The CDR3 DNA follows: TGTGCCAGTAGTATAGAGGCCGGCTACACCTTC.

The chain joins TRBV30 to TRBJ1-2; 8 nucleotides line up with TRBD1. Trimming took 2 bases from V and 3 from J; bases not matched to a gene: 5. The CDR3 length is 14 residues. Germline V lookup: CDR1 GTSNPN, CDR2 SVGIG (reference sequence). The CDR3 nucleotides read TGTGCCTGGAGTTCAGGGGGCCGGTACTATGGCTACACCTTC. Protein: CAWSSGGRYYGYTF.

The chain employs TRBV28 and TRBJ2-3; D may be TRBD1 (6 bases). Germline lookup yields CDR1 MDHEN and CDR2 SYDVKM. V lost 5 bases and J lost 4, with 19 bases in between. The CDR3 contains 16 residues. CDR3 DNA sequence: TGTGCCAGCAGTGACTACAGGGCGCAGGTGGCAGATACGCAGTATTTT. It yields the protein CASSDYRAQVADTQYF. The full variable domain, completed using reference TRBV28 and TRBJ2-3, is DVKVTQSSRYLVKRTGEKVFLECVQDMDHENMFWYRQDPGLGLRLIYFSYDVKMKEKGDIPEGYSVSREKKERFSLILESASTNQTSMYLCASSDYRAQVADTQYFGPGTRLTVL.

V gene TRBV5-1 combines with J gene TRBJ2-2; 9 nucleotides align to TRBD2. V lost 4 bases to trimming and J lost 7 bases; unmatched junction nucleotides: 8. Germline V gene data show CDR1 as SGHRS and CDR2 as YFSETQ. The CDR3 length is 15 residues. DNA for the CDR3: TGCGCCAGCAGCCCACGGACTAGCGCAAACGGGGAGCTGTTTTTT. Its translation: CASSPRTSANGELFF.

The chain recombines TRBV12-3 or TRBV12-4 with TRBJ2-3; D is unclear. The CDR3 runs 12 residues. V lost 7 bases and J 4 bases, leaving 9 bases between the germline ends. The CDR3, as DNA: TGTGCCAGCACCGATGAGTCAGATACGCAGTATTTT. Its protein product is CASTDESDTQYF.

The chain combines TRBV7-9 with TRBJ2-1; TRBD2 agrees at 13 bases. Germline V gene lookup returns CDR1 SEHNR and CDR2 FQNEAQ (reference sequence). The CDR3 covers 19 residues. Trimming removed 5 bases from V and 1 base from J; junction bases left unmatched: 11. CDR3 sequence: CASSILRTSGSLSYNEQFF. The CDR3 DNA is TGTGCCAGCAGCATTTTACGGACTAGCGGGAGTCTGTCCTACAATGAGCAGTTCTTC.

The chain couples TRBV11-2 to TRBJ2-7, with a weak D call TRBD2 (5 bases). Trimming took off 5 bases at V and 0 bases at J, with 8 bases between the two ends. The CDR3 is 13 residues long. Germline-derived CDR1 and CDR2 are SGHAT and FQNNGV. The DNA for the CDR3 is TGTGCCAGCAGCCACCGGGACTCCTACGAGCAGTACTTC. This gives the protein CASSHRDSYEQYF.

Here the CDR3 reads CASSFDPGGTGELFF. For the CDR3, the DNA is TGTGCCAGCAGCTTCGACCCGGGGGGCACCGGGGAGCTGTTTTTT. The J gene is TRBJ2-2, the V gene TRBV5-5, with TRBD2 matching over 7 bases. Germline lookup yields CDR1 SGHKS and CDR2 YYEKEE (reference sequence). With V trimmed by 2 bases and J by 4 bases, 5 bases remained unmatched. This CDR3 is 15 amino acids long. Filled out from reference TRBV5-5 and TRBJ2-2, the complete variable domain reads DAGVTQSPTHLIKTRGQQVTLRCSPISGHKSVSWYQQVLGQGPQFIFQYYEKEERGRGNFPDRFSARQFPNYSSELNVNALLLGDSALYLCASSFDPGGTGELFFGEGSRLTVL.

This clone appeared once. The chain uses TRBV2 and TRBJ2-5; TRBD2 aligns across 7 bases. CDR1 and CDR2 (germline): SNHLY, FYNNEI. Trimming took 6 bases from V and 5 from J; bases not matched to a gene: 15. The CDR3 is made up of 16 amino acids. CDR3 sequence: CASRWSERGHGETQYF. For the CDR3, the DNA is TGTGCCAGCAGATGGTCTGAGCGGGGCCATGGGGAGACCCAGTACTTC.

The chain recombines TRBV25-1 with TRBJ2-3; 15 bases are a match to TRBD2. Trimming cost V 0 bases and J 4 bases; bases outside gene matches: 2. This CDR3 comprises 17 residues. The germline V gene has CDR1 MGHDK and CDR2 SYGVNS. The CDR3 bases are TGTGCCAGCAGTGAATATGGACTAGCGGGAGGGCCAGATACGCAGTATTTT. This gives the protein CASSEYGLAGGPDTQYF.

The CDR3 DNA reads as TGTGCCAGCAGTTCCCCCTCCCTAGCTGGAGATACGCAGTATTTT. Translating it yields CASSSPSLAGDTQYF. The chain recombines TRBV13 with TRBJ2-3; TRBD2 is a possible D gene (5 bases). CDR1 and CDR2 (germline): PRHDT, FYEKMQ (reference sequence). The length of the CDR3 is 15 residues. Trimming removed 6 bases at V and 5 bases at J, with 18 bases between.

The chain has TRBV11-2 and TRBJ1-3, with D possibly matching TRBD1 (5 bases). V shed 5 bases and J shed 3 bases, with 14 bases lying between them. The CDR3 contains 15 residues. The germline gives CDR1 SGHAT, CDR2 FQNNGV. The DNA of the CDR3 is TGTGCCAGCAGCCCGGGTGGGGCCCGTGGAAACACCATATATTTT. Residues: CASSPGGARGNTIYF. Full variable domain (missing parts from reference TRBV11-2 and TRBJ1-3): EAGVAQSPRYKIIEKRQSVAFWCNPISGHATLYWYQQILGQGPKLLIQFQNNGVVDDSQLPKDRFSAERLKGVDSTLKIQPAKLEDSAVYLCASSPGGARGNTIYFGEGSWLTVV.

The chain recombines TRBV5-1 with TRBJ2-1, with TRBD2 matching over 7 bases. Germline V gene data show CDR1 as SGHRS and CDR2 as YFSETQ. This CDR3 contains 14 residues. V dropped 5 bases and J dropped 6; count of bases not matched to a gene: 8. The CDR3 loop reads CASSRLAEPNEQFF. CDR3 in DNA: TGCGCCAGCAGTAGGCTAGCGGAACCCAATGAGCAGTTCTTC.

The V gene is TRBV3-1 (or the pseudogene TRBV3-2), the J gene TRBJ2-1; D possibly corresponds to TRBD1 (6 bases). Deletions cut 1 base from V and 4 bases from J, with 11 bases between. The CDR3 runs to 15 residues. Germline assignment: CDR1 LGHDT and CDR2 YNNKEL (reference sequence). The CDR3 bases are TGTGCCAGCAGCCAAGGCAGGGGCTCTTACAATGAGCAGTTCTTC. Translated, it gives CASSQGRGSYNEQFF.

The V call is TRBV7-9, the J call TRBJ2-3; TRBD2 matches 7 bases. V was pared by 1 base and J by 1 base, with 2 bases of the junction left unmatched. The germline CDR1 and CDR2 sequences are SEHNR and FQNEAQ (reference sequence). There are 15 residues in the CDR3. CDR3 in amino acids: CASSLVLAGTDTQYF. CDR3 coding DNA: TGTGCCAGCAGCTTAGTCCTAGCGGGCACAGATACGCAGTATTTT.

V usage is TRBV5-6 and J usage is TRBJ1-1; TRBD1 matches 11 bases. The CDR3 is 13 amino acids. Germline V gene lookup returns CDR1 SGHDT and CDR2 YYEEEE. V shed 4 bases and J 7 bases; nucleotides not matched to a gene: 3. Here the CDR3 DNA reads TGTGCCAGCAGCCCGGACAGGGGGCGTGAAGCTTTCTTT. Translation gives CASSPDRGREAFF.

The chain has TRBV5-6 and TRBJ2-5, with 11 bases aligning to TRBD1. Trimming cost V 2 bases and J 5 bases; bases outside gene matches: 5. The germline V gene has CDR1 SGHDT and CDR2 YYEEEE. CDR3 length: 15 residues. Here the CDR3 DNA reads TGTGCCAGCAGCTTTCGGACAGGGGGCTTTGAGACCCAGTACTTC. Translation gives CASSFRTGGFETQYF.